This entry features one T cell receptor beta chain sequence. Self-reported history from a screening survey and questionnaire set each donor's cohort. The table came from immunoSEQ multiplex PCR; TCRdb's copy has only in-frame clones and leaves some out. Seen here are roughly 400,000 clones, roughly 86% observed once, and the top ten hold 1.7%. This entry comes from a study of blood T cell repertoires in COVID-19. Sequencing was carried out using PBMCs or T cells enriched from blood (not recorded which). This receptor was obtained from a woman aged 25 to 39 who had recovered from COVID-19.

CDR3 protein: CASRGGTRSYNEQFF. As DNA, the CDR3 is TGTGCCAGCAGAGGAGGGACTAGATCTTACAATGAGCAGTTCTTC. The chain recombines TRBV6-5 with TRBJ2-1; 8 bases agree with TRBD2. CDR1 and CDR2 from the germline V gene are MNHEY and SVGAGI. This CDR3 spans 15 amino acids. V gave up 6 bases and J gave up 4 bases; unmatched junction bases: 8.